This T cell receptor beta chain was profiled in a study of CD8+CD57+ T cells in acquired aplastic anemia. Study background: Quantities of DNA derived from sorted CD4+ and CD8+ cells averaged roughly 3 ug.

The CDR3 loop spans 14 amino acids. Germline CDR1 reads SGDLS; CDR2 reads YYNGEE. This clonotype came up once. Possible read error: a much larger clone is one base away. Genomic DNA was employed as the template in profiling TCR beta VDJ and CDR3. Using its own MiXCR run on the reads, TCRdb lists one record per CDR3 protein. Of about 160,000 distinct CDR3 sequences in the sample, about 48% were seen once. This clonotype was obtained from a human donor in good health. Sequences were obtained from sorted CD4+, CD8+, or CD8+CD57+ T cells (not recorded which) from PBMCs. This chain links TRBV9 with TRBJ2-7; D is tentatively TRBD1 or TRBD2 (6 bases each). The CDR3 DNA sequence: TGTGCCGGCAGCGCCGGACCGGGGGCTGACGAGCAGTACTTC. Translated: CAGSAGPGADEQYF.